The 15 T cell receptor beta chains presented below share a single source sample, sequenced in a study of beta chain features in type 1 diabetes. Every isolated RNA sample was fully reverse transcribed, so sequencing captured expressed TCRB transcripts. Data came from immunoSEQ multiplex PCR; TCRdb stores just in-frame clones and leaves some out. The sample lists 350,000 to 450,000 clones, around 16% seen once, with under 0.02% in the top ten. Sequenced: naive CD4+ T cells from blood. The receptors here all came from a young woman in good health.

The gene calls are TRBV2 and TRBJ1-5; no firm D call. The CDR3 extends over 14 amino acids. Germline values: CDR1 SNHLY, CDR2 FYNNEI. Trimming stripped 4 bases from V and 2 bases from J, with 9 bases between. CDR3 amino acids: CASSVRSGNQPQHF. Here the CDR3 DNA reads TGTGCCAGCAGTGTACGTTCAGGCAATCAGCCCCAGCATTTT.

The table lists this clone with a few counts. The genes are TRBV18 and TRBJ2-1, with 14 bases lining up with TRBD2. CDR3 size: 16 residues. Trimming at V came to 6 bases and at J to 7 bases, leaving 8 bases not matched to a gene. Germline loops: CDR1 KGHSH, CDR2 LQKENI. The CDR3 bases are TGTGCCAGCTCGCCCCCGACTAGCGGGAGGGAGAATGAGCAGTTCTTC. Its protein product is CASSPPTSGRENEQFF.

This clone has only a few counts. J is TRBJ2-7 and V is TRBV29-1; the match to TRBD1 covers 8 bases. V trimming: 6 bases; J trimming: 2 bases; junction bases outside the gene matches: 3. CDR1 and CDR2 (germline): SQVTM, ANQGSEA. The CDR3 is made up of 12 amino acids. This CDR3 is CSVTGGTYEQYF. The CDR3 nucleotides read TGCAGCGTCACAGGGGGTACCTACGAGCAGTACTTC.

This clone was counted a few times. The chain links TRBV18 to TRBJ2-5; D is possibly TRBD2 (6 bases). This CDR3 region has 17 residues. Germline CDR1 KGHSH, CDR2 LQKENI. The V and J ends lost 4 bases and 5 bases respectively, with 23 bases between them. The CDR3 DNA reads TGTGCCAGCTCACGAGAATTAGCGGCAAGAGAGCGGGAGACCCAGTACTTC. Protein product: CASSRELAARERETQYF. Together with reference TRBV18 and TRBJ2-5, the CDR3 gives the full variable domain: NAGVMQNPRHLVRRRGQEARLRCSPMKGHSHVYWYRQLPEEGLKFMVYLQKENIIDESGMPKERFSAEFPKEGPSILRIQQVVRGDSAAYFCASSRELAARERETQYFGPGTRLLVL.

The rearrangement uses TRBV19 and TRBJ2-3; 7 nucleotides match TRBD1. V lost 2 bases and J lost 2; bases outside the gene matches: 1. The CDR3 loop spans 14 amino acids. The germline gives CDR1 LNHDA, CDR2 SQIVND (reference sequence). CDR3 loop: CASSIQGVTDTQYF. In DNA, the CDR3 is TGTGCCAGTAGTATACAGGGGGTCACAGATACGCAGTATTTT.

The CDR3 sequence is CSVRGRADNEQFF. The CDR3, as DNA: TGCAGCGTTCGCGGGAGGGCCGACAATGAGCAGTTCTTC. The V gene is TRBV29-1, the J gene TRBJ2-1; 9 nucleotides match TRBD2. CDR3 length: 13 residues. V dropped 5 bases and J dropped 5; count of bases not matched to a gene: 4. Germline V lookup: CDR1 SQVTM, CDR2 ANQGSEA.

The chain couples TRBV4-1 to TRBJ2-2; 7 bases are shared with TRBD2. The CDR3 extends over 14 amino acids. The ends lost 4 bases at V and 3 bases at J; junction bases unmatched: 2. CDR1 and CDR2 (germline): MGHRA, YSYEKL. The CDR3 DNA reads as TGCGCCAGCAGCCGACGGGAGGACACCGGGGAGCTGTTTTTT. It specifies CASSRREDTGELFF.

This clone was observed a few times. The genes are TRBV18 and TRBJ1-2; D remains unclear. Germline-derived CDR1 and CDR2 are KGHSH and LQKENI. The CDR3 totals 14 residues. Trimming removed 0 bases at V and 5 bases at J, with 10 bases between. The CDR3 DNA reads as TGTGCCAGCTCACCACCCGCAGATCGTTATGGCTACACCTTC. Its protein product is CASSPPADRYGYTF.

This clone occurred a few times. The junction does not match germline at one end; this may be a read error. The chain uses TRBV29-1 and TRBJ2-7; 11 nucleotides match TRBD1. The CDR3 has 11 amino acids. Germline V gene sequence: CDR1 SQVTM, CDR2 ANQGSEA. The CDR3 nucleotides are TGCAGCGTTGGAAGTCGGGGACAGGGGGTTTTC. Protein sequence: CSVGSRGQGVF.

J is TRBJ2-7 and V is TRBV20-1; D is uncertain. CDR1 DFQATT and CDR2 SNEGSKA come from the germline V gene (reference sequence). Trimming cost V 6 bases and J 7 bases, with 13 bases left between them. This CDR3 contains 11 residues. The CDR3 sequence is CSAIGEREQYF. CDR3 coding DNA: TGCAGTGCCATCGGAGAACGGGAGCAGTACTTC.

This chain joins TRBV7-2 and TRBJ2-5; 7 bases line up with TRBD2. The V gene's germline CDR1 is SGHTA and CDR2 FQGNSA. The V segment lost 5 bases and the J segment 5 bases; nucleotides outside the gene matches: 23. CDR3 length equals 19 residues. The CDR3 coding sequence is TGTGCCAGCAGCCTACGACTGAGCGGGCCCGCGGGAGTAAGGGAGACCCAGTACTTC. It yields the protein CASSLRLSGPAGVRETQYF. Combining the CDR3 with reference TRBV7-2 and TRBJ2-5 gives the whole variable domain GAGVSQSPSNKVTEKGKDVELRCDPISGHTALYWYRQSLGQGLEFLIYFQGNSAPDKSGLPSDRFSAERTGGSVSTLTIQRTQQEDSAVYLCASSLRLSGPAGVRETQYFGPGTRLLVL.

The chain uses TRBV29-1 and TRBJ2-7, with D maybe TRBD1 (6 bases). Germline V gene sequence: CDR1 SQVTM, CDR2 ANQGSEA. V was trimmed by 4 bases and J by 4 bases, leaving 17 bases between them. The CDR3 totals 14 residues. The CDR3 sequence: CSVVVGRGGYEQYF. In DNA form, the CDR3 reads TGCAGCGTTGTAGTGGGCAGGGGTGGGTACGAGCAGTACTTC.

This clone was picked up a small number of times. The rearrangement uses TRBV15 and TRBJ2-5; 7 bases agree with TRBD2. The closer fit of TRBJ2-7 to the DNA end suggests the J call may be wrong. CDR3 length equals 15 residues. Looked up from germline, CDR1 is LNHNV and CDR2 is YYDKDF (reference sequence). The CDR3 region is CATSRDRGSSYEQYF. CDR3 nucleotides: TGTGCCACCAGCAGAGATCGCGGGAGCTCCTACGAGCAGTACTTC.

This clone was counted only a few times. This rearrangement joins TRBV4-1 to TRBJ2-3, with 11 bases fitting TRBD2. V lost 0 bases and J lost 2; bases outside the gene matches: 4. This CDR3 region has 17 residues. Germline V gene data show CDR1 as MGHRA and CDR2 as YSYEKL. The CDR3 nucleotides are TGCGCCAGCAGCCAAGATGGACTAGCGGGTAACACAGATACGCAGTATTTT. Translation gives CASSQDGLAGNTDTQYF.

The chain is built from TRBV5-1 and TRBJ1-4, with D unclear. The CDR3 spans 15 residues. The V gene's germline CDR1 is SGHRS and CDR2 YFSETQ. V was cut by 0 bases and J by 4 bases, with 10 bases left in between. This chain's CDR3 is CASSLATGNNEKLFF. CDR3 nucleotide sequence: TGCGCCAGCAGCTTGGCCACGGGGAATAATGAAAAACTGTTTTTT.